The source of this T cell receptor (beta chain) is a study of regulatory T cells in long-lasting Graves disease. V dropped 4 bases and J dropped 3 bases, with 12 bases sitting between them. The CDR3 length is 14 residues. The germline V gene has CDR1 LGHDT and CDR2 YNNKEL (reference sequence). This clonotype was seen repeatedly, ten times or more. Building the TCR beta libraries relied on iRepertoire HTBI primers, and CDR3 regions underwent Arm-PCR. TCRdb re-analysed the multiplex PCR reads in MiXCR, keeping a single row per CDR3 protein. The table lists 550,000 to 600,000 distinct CDR3 sequences, roughly a sixth of them singletons. The time point: newly diagnosed GD, antithyroid drugs for less than 3 months. The authors made the TCR library using RNA they extracted from PBMCs. This sample was also put to use in a study of T cells in Graves' hyperthyroidism and ophthalmopathy.

The receptor was derived from a man aged 18 to 30 with Graves disease. The starting material was peripheral blood mononuclear cells (PBMCs), obtained at new diagnosis, from a patient treated with antithyroid drugs. This chain uses TRBV3-1 with TRBJ2-5; D unresolved. The DNA for the CDR3 is TGTGCCAGCAGCCGCCCGAGGAGCGAAGAGACCCAGTACTTC. The encoded protein is CASSRPRSEETQYF.